This TCR beta chain was observed in a study of blood T cells in healthy people across ages. The second PCR ran roughly 7 to 11 cycles with a sample-barcoded 5' primer and J-beta primers. TCRdb re-called the 5' RACE reads with MiXCR, one entry per CDR3 protein. The sample lists about 1.8 million distinct CDR3 sequences, roughly 49% occurring once. This clonotype appeared a few times. The CDR3 sequence is 14 residues long. Losses at the gene ends were 5 bases for V and 2 bases for J; bases not matched to a gene: 5. Germline CDR1 reads SGHVS; CDR2 reads FQNEAQ. Extraction yielded at least 6 micrograms of total RNA per sample.

This chain connects TRBV7-8 to TRBJ1-2; 7 nucleotides align to TRBD1. Sequencing used blood. The receptor was isolated from a woman in her thirties or forties in good health. CDR3 loop: CASSPTGQNYGYTF. The CDR3, as DNA: TGTGCCAGCAGCCCGACGGGACAGAACTATGGCTACACCTTC.